One sample yielded the 21 T cell receptor beta chains listed below, sequenced in a study of memory CD4+ T cells and cytomegalovirus serostatus. The sort gate was single viable CD3+CD4+CD8-CD45RO+ cells for memory CD4+ T cells. The repertoire was sequenced with immunoSEQ multiplex PCR; TCRdb's copy has only in-frame clones and lacks some. The sample carries 41,000 or so clones, roughly 77% recorded once. Sequenced input: memory CD4+ T cells from blood. Receptors originate from an adult in good health and CMV-seronegative.

V gene TRBV2 combines with J gene TRBJ1-3; TRBD1 might be the D (5 bases). V was cut by 4 bases and J by 3 bases, with 10 bases left in between. The CDR3 length is 14 residues. Germline assignment: CDR1 SNHLY and CDR2 FYNNEI. CDR3 sequence (DNA): TGTGCCAGCAGTGGACAGACTTATGGAAACACCATATATTTT. Translation: CASSGQTYGNTIYF.

This chain connects TRBV5-6 to TRBJ2-4; D not resolved. The CDR3 is made up of 11 amino acids. Between the trimmed V and J ends, which lost 0 bases and 11 bases, there was a span of 6 bases. Germline V gives CDR1 SGHDT, CDR2 YYEEEE. This chain's CDR3 is CASSLERVQYF. The CDR3 DNA reads as TGTGCCAGCAGCTTGGAACGGGTTCAGTACTTC.

The V and J genes are TRBV4-2 and TRBJ1-1, with unresolved D. Germline CDR1 and CDR2: LGHNA and YNFKEQ. The CDR3 loop spans 14 amino acids. V gave up 0 bases and J gave up 2 bases, with 7 bases separating them. In nucleotides, the CDR3 is TGTGCCAGCAGCCAAGATGGAGTTAACACTGAAGCTTTCTTT. Its translation is CASSQDGVNTEAFF.

The chain has TRBV7-9 and TRBJ1-4; tentatively, D is TRBD1 (6 bases). V was pared by 4 bases and J by 7 bases, with 13 bases between. Germline loops: CDR1 SEHNR, CDR2 FQNEAQ (reference sequence). The CDR3 is 14 amino acids. The CDR3 DNA reads TGTGCCAGCAGCTCGCAGGGGAGTCCTGAAAAACTGTTTTTT. Its protein is CASSSQGSPEKLFF.

The chain employs TRBV5-1 and TRBJ1-2, with a possible D match to TRBD1 (5 bases). The CDR3 length is 14 residues. V shed 0 bases and J shed 4 bases, with 10 bases lying between them. Germline V gene data show CDR1 as SGHRS and CDR2 as YFSETQ. For the CDR3, the DNA is TGCGCCAGCAGCTTGGCCGGGGGGGGCTATGGCTACACCTTC. Protein: CASSLAGGGYGYTF.

The gene calls are TRBV5-1 and TRBJ2-7, with a weak D call TRBD1 (5 bases). Germline-derived CDR1 and CDR2 are SGHRS and YFSETQ. CDR3 length equals 15 residues. V was cut by 2 bases and J by 1 base, with 13 bases left in between. This CDR3 reads CASSLGVSTSYEQYF. As DNA, the CDR3 is TGCGCCAGCAGCTTAGGGGTATCGACGTCCTACGAGCAGTACTTC.

The rearrangement links TRBV5-1 to TRBJ2-5; the D is unclear. V lost 0 bases and J lost 0, with 3 bases in between. CDR3 length: 13 residues. Germline lookup yields CDR1 SGHRS and CDR2 YFSETQ. The CDR3 coding sequence is TGCGCCAGCAGCTTGGCGTACCAAGAGACCCAGTACTTC. Protein: CASSLAYQETQYF.

The chain combines TRBV7-9 with TRBJ1-6, with D unclear. From germline, CDR1 is SEHNR and CDR2 FQNEAQ (reference sequence). The CDR3 loop spans 13 amino acids. Trimming cost V 8 bases and J 10 bases, with 15 bases left between them. CDR3 sequence (DNA): TGTGCCAGCGGTTTCCAGACAAAATCACCCCTCCACTTT. It is translated as CASGFQTKSPLHF.

The chain has TRBV15 and TRBJ2-3, with TRBD2 identical over 10 bases. CDR1 and CDR2 (germline): LNHNV, YYDKDF (reference sequence). V lost 0 bases, J lost 7 bases, and 7 bases stayed unmatched. This CDR3 spans 16 amino acids. The CDR3 nucleotides are TGTGCCACCAGCAGAGATCCTAGCGGGGGTCGGAATACGCAGTATTTT. Protein: CATSRDPSGGRNTQYF.

The chain recombines TRBV28 with TRBJ1-2, with D hard to call. CDR1 is MDHEN, CDR2 SYDVKM, per germline. The CDR3 contains 15 residues. The V end lost 5 bases, the J end lost 5 bases, and 18 bases lay between the germline ends. CDR3 region: CASSMTTAGRYGYTF. The CDR3 DNA reads TGTGCCAGCAGTATGACAACGGCGGGAAGGTATGGCTACACCTTC.

The chain joins TRBV21-1 to TRBJ2-6. TRBV21-1 is labeled a pseudogene. This CDR3 is 15 amino acids long. The CDR3: CASSKGVWGANVLTF. CDR3 sequence (DNA): TGTGCCAGCAGCAAAGGGGTGTGGGGGGCCAACGTCCTGACTTTC.

This clone showed up just once. This chain links TRBV11-1 with TRBJ2-7; weak D call: TRBD2 (6 bases). Germline lookup yields CDR1 SGHAT and CDR2 FQDESV (reference sequence). There are 15 residues in the CDR3. The ends were cut back, 2 bases at V and 3 bases at J, with 14 bases in the middle. In DNA, the CDR3 is TGTGCCAGCAGCTTAATGGGGGGATCGAACTACGAGCAGTACTTC. As protein: CASSLMGGSNYEQYF.

The chain has TRBV5-1 and TRBJ1-2; tentative D call: TRBD1 (5 bases). Germline-derived CDR1 and CDR2 are SGHRS and YFSETQ. The CDR3 is 18 residues long. The V end was cut by 0 bases, the J end by 3 bases, with 21 bases between. The CDR3 is CASSLEGAGLGADYGYTF. The CDR3 nucleotides are TGCGCCAGCAGCTTGGAAGGGGCGGGACTAGGGGCCGACTATGGCTACACCTTC.

The chain recombines TRBV5-1 with TRBJ1-2; D perhaps matches TRBD1 (6 bases). The length of the CDR3 is 16 residues. Per germline, CDR1 SGHRS and CDR2 YFSETQ. V dropped 0 bases and J dropped 6 bases, with 18 bases sitting between them. The CDR3 sequence is CASSLGSAGAKNGYTF. In DNA, the CDR3 is TGCGCCAGCAGCTTGGGGTCGGCAGGGGCGAAGAATGGCTACACCTTC. Complete variable domain (other parts from reference TRBV5-1 and TRBJ1-2): KAGVTQTPRYLIKTRGQQVTLSCSPISGHRSVSWYQQTPGQGLQFLFEYFSETQRNKGNFPGRFSGRQFSNSRSEMNVSTLELGDSALYLCASSLGSAGAKNGYTFGSGTRLTVV.

The chain recombines TRBV4-2 with TRBJ1-2; no firm D call. The germline CDR1 and CDR2 sequences are LGHNA and YNFKEQ. Trimming removed 4 bases at V and 0 bases at J, with 12 bases between. CDR3 size: 15 residues. CDR3 sequence (DNA): TGTGCCAGCAGCCCTACAGCTATAACTAACTATGGCTACACCTTC. Residues: CASSPTAITNYGYTF.

CDR3 in amino acids: CASKGQGTTEAFF. CDR3 nucleotides: TGTGCCAGCAAGGGACAGGGGACCACTGAAGCTTTCTTT. The gene calls are TRBV6-4 and TRBJ1-1; 10 nucleotides align to TRBD1. The junction had 3 bases not matched to a gene; V was cut back by 7 bases and J by 4 bases. CDR3 size: 13 residues. In germline, CDR1 is MRHNA, CDR2 SNTAGT.

The chain is built from TRBV7-4 and TRBJ1-2; no reliable D call. This CDR3 spans 14 amino acids. Germline values: CDR1 SGHVT, CDR2 SQSDAQ. The germline V and J ends were trimmed by 5 bases and 4 bases, with 14 bases remaining between them. In DNA, the CDR3 is TGTGCCAGCAGCCCGCGGAGGGAACCCTATGGCTACACCTTC. This gives the protein CASSPRREPYGYTF.

The chain combines TRBV7-7 with TRBJ2-3; TRBD2 matches 14 bases. Germline V gives CDR1 SSHAT, CDR2 FNYEAQ (reference sequence). This CDR3 has 13 amino acids. The CDR3 here is CASGLAGGDTQYF. The CDR3 DNA reads TGTGCTAGCGGACTAGCGGGGGGAGATACGCAGTATTTT.

This chain uses TRBV7-3 with TRBJ2-2, with D possibly called TRBD1 or TRBD2 (5 bases each). CDR1 is SGHTA, CDR2 FQGTGA, per germline. The CDR3 has 16 residues. Trimming pared 2 bases from V and 0 bases from J, leaving 10 bases between. The CDR3 bases are TGTGCCAGCAGCTTATCCAGGGACGCGAACACCGGGGAGCTGTTTTTT. The encoded protein is CASSLSRDANTGELFF.

The rearrangement links TRBV15 to TRBJ1-1; no reliable D call. Looked up from germline, CDR1 is LNHNV and CDR2 is YYDKDF (reference sequence). This CDR3 spans 11 amino acids. Trimming removed 8 bases from V and 0 bases from J, with 4 bases in between. The DNA for the CDR3 is TGTGCCACCCGGCTGAACACTGAAGCTTTCTTT. It translates to CATRLNTEAFF.

The chain recombines TRBV19 with TRBJ1-5; TRBD1 aligns across 8 bases. This CDR3 has 18 residues. Germline CDR1 is LNHDA and CDR2 is SQIVND (reference sequence). The J segment lost 3 bases and the V segment lost 4 bases, leaving 14 bases of the junction unmatched. The CDR3 region has the DNA TGTGCCAGTAGTACGCTAGGACAGGGCGTGGGGCTCAATCAGCCCCAGCATTTT. Translation: CASSTLGQGVGLNQPQHF.